One sample yielded the 26 T cell receptor beta chains listed below, sequenced in a study of CD8 T cells in Susac syndrome. The RNA input was roughly 0.45 to 1 ug, and it was reverse transcribed with random hexamers. MiXCR, applied by TCRdb to the immunoSEQ multiplex PCR reads, yields one record per CDR3 protein. The top ten hold under 0.15% of the sample, which has some 400,000 distinct CDR3 sequences, around 85% seen once. The sample taken for sequencing was CD8+ T cells from PBMCs. The receptors were sampled from a human donor with multiple sclerosis.

The genes are TRBV5-1 and TRBJ2-3; 12 nucleotides line up with TRBD1. The CDR3 runs to 18 residues. The V segment lost 3 bases and the J segment 3 bases; nucleotides outside the gene matches: 11. CDR1 and CDR2 (germline): SGHRS, YFSETQ. The CDR3 DNA reads as TGCGCCAGCAGCTCTAATCCGGGACAGGGGGCAGGAACAGATACGCAGTATTTT. It is translated as CASSSNPGQGAGTDTQYF.

The chain links TRBV5-1 to TRBJ2-7; 13 bases line up with TRBD2. CDR3 length: 15 residues. Trimming cost V 0 bases and J 5 bases; bases outside gene matches: 2. CDR1 is SGHRS and CDR2 is YFSETQ in the germline V gene. In nucleotides, the CDR3 is TGCGCCAGCAGCTTGGGGACTAGCGGGGGCGACGAGCAGTACTTC. It encodes CASSLGTSGGDEQYF.

The V gene is TRBV5-5, the J gene TRBJ2-7, with TRBD2 as a possible D gene (6 bases). The CDR3 extends over 14 amino acids. Trimming left V 2 bases short and J 4 bases short, with 13 bases between. Germline CDR1 SGHKS, CDR2 YYEKEE (reference sequence). DNA for the CDR3: TGTGCCAGCAGCTTCGGGACTTTAAAGTACGAGCAGTACTTC. Amino acid sequence: CASSFGTLKYEQYF.

The V gene is TRBV19, the J gene TRBJ2-2, with 9 nucleotides matching TRBD1. Germline values: CDR1 LNHDA, CDR2 SQIVND (reference sequence). V trimming: 3 bases; J trimming: 7 bases; junction bases outside the gene matches: 9. CDR3 length: 16 amino acids. The CDR3 region has the DNA TGTGCCAGTAGTATCACAGGGGGCGCGTTAAACGGGGAGCTGTTTTTT. The encoded protein is CASSITGGALNGELFF.

The chain recombines TRBV5-1 with TRBJ1-2, with 9 bases matching TRBD1. CDR3 length equals 15 residues. V lost 5 bases to trimming and J lost 0 bases; unmatched junction nucleotides: 5. From germline, CDR1 is SGHRS and CDR2 YFSETQ. CDR3 protein: CASRTTGGANYGYTF. CDR3 in DNA: TGCGCCAGCAGAACGACAGGGGGAGCTAACTATGGCTACACCTTC.

This chain joins TRBV20-1 and TRBJ2-1, with 7 bases fitting TRBD2. Germline CDR1 DFQATT, CDR2 SNEGSKA (reference sequence). The trim removed 3 bases at V and 5 bases at J, leaving 7 bases unmatched. This CDR3 has 14 amino acids. Written as DNA, the CDR3 is TGCAGTGCTAGTGGGGCGGGAGAGGACAATGAGCAGTTCTTC. Translation: CSASGAGEDNEQFF.

The chain couples TRBV7-6 to TRBJ1-2; D is unresolved. Deletions cut 1 base from V and 6 bases from J, with 9 bases between. CDR1 and CDR2 from the germline V gene are SGHVS and FNYEAQ. The CDR3 is 13 residues long. The CDR3 DNA reads as TGTGCCAGCAGCTTAGTAGTCTGGGATGGCTACACCTTC. Its translation: CASSLVVWDGYTF.

The chain combines TRBV25-1 with TRBJ2-1; 7 nucleotides agree with TRBD2. The CDR3 extends over 16 amino acids. Per the germline V gene, CDR1 is MGHDK and CDR2 is SYGVNS. Trimming took 1 base from V and 8 from J; bases not matched to a gene: 11. The CDR3 loop is CASSEWGGGSTDEQFF. CDR3 in DNA: TGTGCCAGCAGTGAATGGGGTGGCGGGAGTACGGATGAGCAGTTCTTC.

The sample holds one count of this clonotype. As DNA, the CDR3 is TGTGCCAGCAGTTCCGCAGCTGACTATGGCTACACCTTC. Translating it yields CASSSAADYGYTF. This chain links TRBV12-3 or TRBV12-4 with TRBJ1-2; D remains unclear. Deletions cut 4 bases from V and 3 bases from J, with 9 bases between. CDR3 length: 13 amino acids.

The J gene is TRBJ2-7, the V gene TRBV6-5, with TRBD1 as a possible D gene (6 bases). The CDR3 runs to 15 residues. The V gene lost 5 bases and the J gene lost 2 bases, with 16 bases spanning the gap. The germline V gene has CDR1 MNHEY and CDR2 SVGAGI. The CDR3: CASSPSGTPTYEQYF. DNA of the CDR3: TGTGCCAGCAGTCCCTCCGGGACACCTACCTACGAGCAGTACTTC.

This clonotype came up once. This chain links TRBV27 with TRBJ1-1; the D gene is possibly TRBD1 (6 bases). CDR1 is MNHEY, CDR2 SMNVEV, per germline (reference sequence). V was clipped by 1 base and J by 3 bases, with 15 bases between them. The CDR3 length is 16 residues. CDR3 protein: CASSLWWRGRDTEAFF. CDR3 DNA: TGTGCCAGCAGTTTATGGTGGCGGGGGCGGGACACTGAAGCTTTCTTT.

J is TRBJ1-2 and V is TRBV2, with D maybe TRBD1 (6 bases). The CDR3 contains 12 residues. Germline V gene lookup returns CDR1 SNHLY and CDR2 FYNNEI. V shed 9 bases and J shed 7 bases, with 15 bases lying between them. CDR3 sequence reads: CASLTGIGGYTF. Here the CDR3 DNA reads TGTGCCAGTCTTACAGGGATTGGTGGCTACACCTTC.

The CDR3 is CASRGQGTDTQYF. The CDR3 region has the DNA TGTGCCAGCCGCGGACAGGGGACAGATACGCAGTATTTT. The genes are TRBV9 and TRBJ2-3, with 9 bases that match TRBD1. The CDR3 runs to 13 residues. The trim removed 7 bases at V and 3 bases at J, leaving 3 bases unmatched. Per germline, CDR1 SGDLS and CDR2 YYNGEE.

This clonotype has only one observation. V usage is TRBV5-1 and J usage is TRBJ1-1, with a tentative D call TRBD1 (5 bases). Germline loops: CDR1 SGHRS, CDR2 YFSETQ. Trimming removed 0 bases from V and 0 bases from J, with 9 bases in between. The CDR3 is 15 residues long. In DNA, the CDR3 is TGCGCCAGCAGCTTGGCCGGGGGAGTGAACACTGAAGCTTTCTTT. Amino acids: CASSLAGGVNTEAFF.

For this clonotype: Mismatch with germline at one junction end may stem from a read error. The chain has TRBV4-1 and TRBJ1-1, with TRBD1 matching over 12 bases. Looked up from germline, CDR1 is MGHRA and CDR2 is YSYEKL. The CDR3 is made up of 17 amino acids. CDR3 amino acids: CASSHTRLGTGGTEASF. CDR3 DNA: TGCGCCAGCAGCCACACCCGGCTGGGGACAGGGGGCACTGAAGCTTCCTTT.

This chain uses TRBV29-1 with TRBJ2-7; D assignment may be TRBD1 or TRBD2 (6 bases each). CDR3 size: 15 residues. The V and J ends lost 0 bases and 6 bases respectively, with 18 bases between them. Germline loops: CDR1 SQVTM, CDR2 ANQGSEA. CDR3 region: CSVEDPGDEGGEQYF. CDR3 sequence (DNA): TGCAGCGTTGAAGATCCGGGGGATGAAGGGGGCGAGCAGTACTTC.

This clonotype was seen just once. The V gene is TRBV30, the J gene TRBJ2-7; D remains ambiguous. The germline gives CDR1 GTSNPN, CDR2 SVGIG (reference sequence). The CDR3 is 14 residues long. With 0 bases removed from V and 2 bases from J, the gap between germline ends came to 11 bases. CDR3 residues: CAWSVGGYPYEQYF. CDR3 DNA sequence: TGTGCCTGGAGTGTAGGTGGATACCCCTACGAGCAGTACTTC.

The V and J genes are TRBV5-6 and TRBJ1-1; no reliable D call. The CDR3 consists of 16 residues. The V gene's germline CDR1 is SGHDT and CDR2 YYEEEE. The V end was cut by 0 bases, the J end by 1 base, with 13 bases between. This CDR3 is CASSLEERDWNTEAFF. CDR3 in DNA: TGTGCCAGCAGCTTGGAGGAGCGGGATTGGAACACTGAAGCTTTCTTT.

The chain links TRBV4-1 to TRBJ2-3, with TRBD2 matching 10 bases. The CDR3 covers 15 residues. After removal of 8 bases from V and 7 bases from J, the junction contained 12 bases not matched to a gene. Germline CDR1 and CDR2: MGHRA and YSYEKL. CDR3 residues: CASAEVGLAANTQYF. As DNA, the CDR3 is TGCGCCAGCGCGGAAGTCGGACTAGCGGCGAATACGCAGTATTTT.

The chain carries TRBV2 and TRBJ1-1; no reliable D call. Trimming took 8 bases from V and 1 from J, leaving 17 bases between them. Germline V gene lookup returns CDR1 SNHLY and CDR2 FYNNEI. This CDR3 region has 15 residues. The CDR3: CASGERQDQNTEAFF. The CDR3 bases are TGTGCCAGCGGGGAACGTCAGGATCAGAACACTGAAGCTTTCTTT.

The CDR3 bases are TGTGCCAGCTCACCGTCGGCAGTCGGACTAGCCGGTTACGATGAGCAGTTCTTC. It translates to CASSPSAVGLAGYDEQFF. This sequence joins TRBV18 and TRBJ2-1, with 8 bases fitting TRBD2. Germline V CDR1 and CDR2: KGHSH, LQKENI. V shed 3 bases and J 8 bases; nucleotides not matched to a gene: 18. The length of the CDR3 is 18 residues.

The chain couples TRBV5-1 to TRBJ2-7; 9 bases are shared with TRBD1. From germline, CDR1 is SGHRS and CDR2 YFSETQ. The CDR3 runs to 14 residues. V shed 4 bases and J 3 bases; nucleotides not matched to a gene: 5. CDR3 residues: CASSQGQGVYEQYF. As DNA, the CDR3 is TGCGCCAGCAGCCAGGGACAGGGAGTCTACGAGCAGTACTTC.

A note on this clonotype: At one end the junction does not follow the germline gene, possibly because of a read error. The chain is built from TRBV5-4 and TRBJ2-2, with 8 bases lining up with TRBD2. Germline loops: CDR1 SGHNT, CDR2 YYREEE (reference sequence). The CDR3 length is 19 residues. The CDR3 region is CASTLGLVTPIANAGELFF. CDR3 nucleotide sequence: TGTGCCAGCACTTTGGGACTAGTTACTCCTATCGCGAACGCCGGGGAGCTGTTTTTT.

This sequence joins TRBV13 and TRBJ2-7, with D tentatively TRBD2 (6 bases). The CDR3 covers 13 residues. Germline V gene data show CDR1 as PRHDT and CDR2 as FYEKMQ (reference sequence). V lost 5 bases, J lost 6 bases, and 14 bases lay in between. The CDR3 coding sequence is TGTGCCAGCAGCCGGGACTTTTCCCCCGAGCAGTACTTC. It encodes CASSRDFSPEQYF.

This clonotype appeared a few times. V usage is TRBV6-5 and J usage is TRBJ1-1; D may be TRBD1 (5 bases). CDR1 and CDR2 from the germline V gene are MNHEY and SVGAGI. V was pared by 4 bases and J by 2 bases, with 8 bases between. This CDR3 region has 13 residues. The DNA for the CDR3 is TGTGCCAGCAGTTCGTGGGACAACACTGAAGCTTTCTTT. It translates to CASSSWDNTEAFF.

The rearrangement links TRBV2 to TRBJ2-1; 9 bases align to TRBD1. The CDR3 is 13 amino acids. From germline, CDR1 is SNHLY and CDR2 FYNNEI. The trim removed 8 bases at V and 5 bases at J, leaving 4 bases unmatched. CDR3 DNA: TGTGCCAGCCGGGACAGGGCGGACAATGAGCAGTTCTTC. It specifies CASRDRADNEQFF.